The T cell receptor beta chain described here comes from a study of lymphopenia after photon versus proton radiotherapy. Regarding the study as a whole: Post-nadir diversity loss with photons came from oligoclonal expansion, particularly CD8+ Temra cells. Post-nadir TCR diversity decline inversely tracked overall survival among those who died. Under photons, naive T cells and diversity fell while effector/memory populations rose.

A remark on this clone: The target antigen is unknown.

V lost 5 bases and J 7 bases, leaving 18 bases between the germline ends. CDR1 and CDR2 from the germline V gene are SGHVS and FQNEAQ. CDR3 length equals 14 residues. Repertoires were generated with immunoSEQ multiplex PCR, while TCRdb's copy carries only in-frame clones and drops some. This table has around 62,000 clones, approximately 88% appearing once. Here the sequenced sample was peripheral blood, taken from a patient treated with proton-based radiotherapy. This TCR derives from a man between 60 and 75 years old with pancreatic cancer. V and J are TRBV7-8 and TRBJ2-7; a possible D gene is TRBD2 (6 bases). The CDR3 DNA reads TGTGCCAGCAGCCTCCGACTAGGGATGAGGGAGCAGTACTTC. It is translated as CASSLRLGMREQYF. The complete variable domain, with remaining parts taken from reference TRBV7-8 and TRBJ2-7, reads GAGVSQSPRYKVAKRGQDVALRCDPISGHVSLFWYQQALGQGPEFLTYFQNEAQLDKSGLPSDRFFAERPEGSVSTLKIQRTQQEDSAVYLCASSLRLGMREQYFGPGTRLTVT.